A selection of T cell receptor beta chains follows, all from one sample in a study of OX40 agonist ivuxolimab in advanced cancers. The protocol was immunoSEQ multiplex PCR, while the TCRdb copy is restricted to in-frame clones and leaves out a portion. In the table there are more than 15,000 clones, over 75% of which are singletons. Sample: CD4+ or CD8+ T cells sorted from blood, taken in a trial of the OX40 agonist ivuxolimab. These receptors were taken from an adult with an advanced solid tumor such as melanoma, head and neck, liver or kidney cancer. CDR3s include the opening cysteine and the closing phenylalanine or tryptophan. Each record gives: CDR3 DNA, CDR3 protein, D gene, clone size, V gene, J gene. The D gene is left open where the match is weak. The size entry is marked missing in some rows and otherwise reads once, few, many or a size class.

TGTGCCAGCAGTTACTTAGCGGGGGGGATCACAGATACGCAGTATTTT	CASSYLAGGITDTQYF	TRBD2	-	TRBV6-5	TRBJ2-3
TGTGCCAGCAGTTACGGCGGTTCCTACAATGAGCAGTTCTTC	CASSYGGSYNEQFF	-	-	TRBV6-5	TRBJ2-1
TGCGCCAGCAGCCAAGATCGAAGACTAACTCCTGGGGAGCAGTACTTC	CASSQDRRLTPGEQYF	-	-	TRBV4-1	TRBJ2-7
TGCGCCAGCAGCCAAGATAGTCAGGGGTTGGCCAAAAACATTCAGTACTTC	CASSQDSQGLAKNIQYF	-	-	TRBV4-1	TRBJ2-4
TGCGCCAGCAGCCAAGTAGAACTAGCGGAGACCACAGATACGCAGTATTTT	CASSQVELAETTDTQYF	TRBD2	-	TRBV4-1	TRBJ2-3
TGTGCCAGCAGCTTAGTCACACACAGCACAGATACGCAGTATTTT	CASSLVTHSTDTQYF	-	once	TRBV7-3	TRBJ2-3
TGTGCCAGCAGCCCCCGGGACCACTACGAGCAGTACTTC	CASSPRDHYEQYF	-	medium-sized	TRBV7-6	TRBJ2-7
TGTGCCAGTAGGGAATTAAGGGGCTATGGCTACACCTTC	CASRELRGYGYTF	-	-	TRBV19	TRBJ1-2
TGTGCCAGCAGCGAAGGGGGCGAGGGAGGCACAGATACGCAGTATTTT	CASSEGGEGGTDTQYF	TRBD1	-	TRBV9	TRBJ2-3
TGTGCCAGCAGCCCTTCACGACTAGCGGGATCCTACAATGAGCAGTTCTTC	CASSPSRLAGSYNEQFF	TRBD2	-	TRBV7-9	TRBJ2-1
TGTGCCAGCAGCCTCTCCCCCGACTACGAGCAGTACTTC	CASSLSPDYEQYF	-	-	TRBV5-5	TRBJ2-7
TGCAGCGTTGCAGGGGCCTATGGCTACACCTTC	CSVAGAYGYTF	-	-	TRBV29-1	TRBJ1-2
TGCAGCGTTGAAGAAAGGGTAGATACGCAGTATTTT	CSVEERVDTQYF	-	-	TRBV29-1	TRBJ2-3
TGCGCCAGCAGCCACCTCGGGACAGTCCTCTATGGCTACACCTTC	CASSHLGTVLYGYTF	TRBD1	-	TRBV4-3	TRBJ1-2
TGTGCCAGCAGTTCCCCGGGGGTAAAAGGTGCTGAAGCTTTCTTT	CASSSPGVKGAEAFF	-	-	TRBV27	TRBJ1-1
TGTGCCAGCAGCTCCAAGCGGGGACGAAACCAAGAGACCCAGTACTTC	CASSSKRGRNQETQYF	TRBD2	medium-sized	TRBV11-2	TRBJ2-5
TGTGCCAGCAGTTTTCAAGGGGTTCGGCAGAGTTATGGCTACACCTTC	CASSFQGVRQSYGYTF	-	-	TRBV27	TRBJ1-2
TGTGCCAATTCGGACAGAAACACAGATACGCAGTATTTT	CANSDRNTDTQYF	-	-	TRBV28	TRBJ2-3
TGCGCCAGCAGCTTGGTAATGGGGCGGGGATACACTGAAGCTTTCTTT	CASSLVMGRGYTEAFF	-	-	TRBV5-1	TRBJ1-1
TGTGCCAGTTCGCTTCTGACAGGGGGTTTCACTGAAGCTTTCTTT	CASSLLTGGFTEAFF	TRBD1	once	TRBV6-1	TRBJ1-1
TGCGCCAGCAGCCAAGAGACTCGGACAGGGGGCTTAGATACGCAGTATTTT	CASSQETRTGGLDTQYF	TRBD1	-	TRBV4-3	TRBJ2-3
TGTGCCAGCAGCCCCGGGGGGGGTCACGAGCAGTACTTC	CASSPGGGHEQYF	TRBD2	once	TRBV5-4	TRBJ2-7
TGTGCCAGCAGTTTGGGACCGGTACCCTACGAGCAGTACTTC	CASSLGPVPYEQYF	-	few	TRBV27	TRBJ2-7
TGTGCCAGCAGTTACGGAGACTTGAACACCGGGGAGCTGTTTTTT	CASSYGDLNTGELFF	-	-	TRBV6-5	TRBJ2-2
TGTGCCAGCAGCCCGCACAAGGGGGAGAAGGTTAACTATGGCTACACCTTC	CASSPHKGEKVNYGYTF	-	-	TRBV9	TRBJ1-2
TGTGCCAGCAGCTTGGAGACGGGGCGGCCTGAAGCTTTCTTT	CASSLETGRPEAFF	-	-	TRBV5-6	TRBJ1-1
TGTGCCAGCACTCCCTACGGGCAGGGCAACAATCAGCCCCAGCATTTT	CASTPYGQGNNQPQHF	-	large	TRBV27	TRBJ1-5
TGTGCCAGCAGCGGTATCGGCCGTGAGCAGTTCTTC	CASSGIGREQFF	-	once	TRBV9	TRBJ2-1
TGTGCCAGCAGCTTATCAACAGGGGCCTACGAGCAGTACTTC	CASSLSTGAYEQYF	TRBD1	few	TRBV7-8	TRBJ2-7
TGTGCCAGCAGTCCCTCCCGACAGGGGGAGAGCAATCAGCCCCAGCATTTT	CASSPSRQGESNQPQHF	TRBD1	-	TRBV27	TRBJ1-5
TGCGCCAGCGATGCCAGTGACCCCCAAGAGACCCAGTACTTC	CASDASDPQETQYF	-	-	TRBV10-2	TRBJ2-5
TGTGCCAGCAGTTTTTTAGCGGGAGGTTACGAGCAGTACTTC	CASSFLAGGYEQYF	TRBD2	-	TRBV27	TRBJ2-7
TGTGCCAGCAGTTTAGGGACCTGGAACACTGAAGCTTTCTTT	CASSLGTWNTEAFF	-	once	TRBV28	TRBJ1-1
TGCGCCAGCAGCCAAGGCCGGGACACCGGGGAGCTGTTTTTT	CASSQGRDTGELFF	-	-	TRBV4-3	TRBJ2-2
TGTGCCACCAGCAGAGATATACTAGCGGGGGACCTGGGTACGCAGTATTTT	CATSRDILAGDLGTQYF	TRBD2	-	TRBV15	TRBJ2-3
TGTGCCAGCAGCTTGGCCTCGGACAGACTCCCGTACTTC	CASSLASDRLPYF	-	-	TRBV5-6	TRBJ2-5
TGTGCCAGCAGCGTCGCAGGCCTTAACACTGAAGCTTTCTTT	CASSVAGLNTEAFF	-	few	TRBV9	TRBJ1-1
TGTGCCAGCAGCTCGGGACTCTTCACAGATACGCAGTATTTT	CASSSGLFTDTQYF	-	-	TRBV7-3	TRBJ2-3
TGCGCCAGCAGTGGGGAGGCCGGGGAGCTGTTTTTT	CASSGEAGELFF	-	-	TRBV10-1	TRBJ2-2
TGTGCCAGCAGTCCCCAGGGAGCAACAACCGTCCTGACTTTC	CASSPQGATTVLTF	-	-	TRBV6-5	TRBJ2-6
TGTGCCAGCAGCTTAATGGGGAATAGCTACACCTTC	CASSLMGNSYTF	-	-	TRBV7-9	TRBJ1-2
TGTGCCATCAGTGTCCCCCTCGAGAAAACTAATGAAAAACTGTTTTTT	CAISVPLEKTNEKLFF	-	-	TRBV10-3	TRBJ1-4
TGTGCCAGCAGTGAAGCCTACGACAGAGGACCTTTCTTT	CASSEAYDRGPFF	-	few	TRBV6-5	TRBJ1-1
TGTGCCAGCAGTTACATGGCAGGGTCTGATGAAGCTTTCTTT	CASSYMAGSDEAFF	-	-	TRBV6-5	TRBJ1-1
TGTGCCAGCAGTGACCCCGGGACAGGGGATATGTACGAGCAGTACTTC	CASSDPGTGDMYEQYF	TRBD1	-	TRBV28	TRBJ2-7
TGTGCCAGCAGCTTAGAACCGAGCTCTGGAAACACCATATATTTT	CASSLEPSSGNTIYF	-	-	TRBV11-2	TRBJ1-3
TGTGCCAGCAGCCCCTATCCGCGGGGGGGCTACGAGACCCAGTACTTC	CASSPYPRGGYETQYF	TRBD2	-	TRBV9	TRBJ2-5
TGTGCCAGCAGCCTCTCGTTTGCGAATGGGGACATTCAGTACTTC	CASSLSFANGDIQYF	-	-	TRBV9	TRBJ2-4